Below, one TCR beta chain is given with its context. The V gene's germline CDR1 is LNHDA and CDR2 SQIVND (reference sequence). CDR3 length: 20 residues. The V segment lost 4 bases and the J segment 2 bases; nucleotides outside the gene matches: 16. As originally analysed: Reference gene primer amplification in the assay estimated nucleated cell counts. Profiling relied on immunoSEQ multiplex PCR, and the TCRdb table lists in-frame clones only, not all of them. V and J calls and clone size follow that table, whereas D and trimming were derived from the DNA. The data hold approximately 46,000 clones, with roughly 88% observed a single time. The data belong to a study of blood T cell repertoires in COVID-19. Overall study: Sites in the United States, Italy and Spain provided acute and convalescent COVID-19 samples. Sample material is recorded as cDNA or gDNA derived from T cells, B-cell-depleted T cells, or PBMCs.

The V gene is TRBV19, the J gene TRBJ1-5; 11 bases are shared with TRBD1. Sequencing used peripheral blood. The origin of this receptor is a human donor in a cohort sampled during active COVID-19. The CDR3 sequence is CASSTLRDRGVRDGNQPQHF. As DNA, the CDR3 is TGTGCCAGTAGTACCCTGAGGGACAGGGGGGTGAGAGATGGCAATCAGCCCCAGCATTTT.